The 27 T cell receptor beta chains given below trace back to one sample, sequenced in a study of blood T cell repertoires in COVID-19. The repertoire was sequenced with immunoSEQ multiplex PCR; TCRdb's copy has only in-frame clones and lacks some. In the table there are nearly 85,000 clones, 80% to 90% of which are singletons. Sequenced material: peripheral blood. The receptors were sampled from an older woman with acute or convalescent COVID-19.

This clone has just a few counts. The chain employs TRBV27 and TRBJ1-6, with a possible D match to TRBD1 (6 bases). V shed 6 bases and J shed 8 bases, with 17 bases lying between them. This CDR3 has 15 residues. Germline values: CDR1 MNHEY, CDR2 SMNVEV (reference sequence). CDR3 sequence (DNA): TGTGCCAGCAGCCCCGACAGGAATACGGATTCACCCCTCCACTTT. It yields the protein CASSPDRNTDSPLHF.

This clone occurred once. The rearrangement links TRBV30 to TRBJ1-1, with 9 bases identical to TRBD1. CDR1 is GTSNPN and CDR2 is SVGIG in the germline V gene (reference sequence). Unmatched junction bases numbered 18, after V lost 3 bases and J lost 10 bases. CDR3 length: 16 amino acids. The CDR3 nucleotides read TGTGCCTGGAGAGAATATGGGGACAGGGCTGGTTTCGGAGCTTTCTTT. Its protein is CAWREYGDRAGFGAFF.

The genes are TRBV6-4 and TRBJ2-5; tentatively, D is TRBD2 (5 bases). CDR3 length: 13 amino acids. Per the germline V gene, CDR1 is MRHNA and CDR2 is SNTAGT. V lost 0 bases and J 7 bases, leaving 9 bases between the germline ends. The CDR3 protein is CASSDSPEGTQYF. The CDR3 DNA reads as TGTGCCAGCAGTGACTCCCCAGAGGGGACCCAGTACTTC.

The chain employs TRBV7-2 and TRBJ2-3; 13 nucleotides agree with TRBD2. CDR1 and CDR2 (germline): SGHTA, FQGNSA. With 5 bases clipped from V and 6 bases from J, the junction kept 11 bases outside the gene matches. The CDR3 has 17 residues. In DNA form, the CDR3 reads TGTGCCAGCAGCCAAACAACTAGCGGGGGGGCCCGCGATACGCAGTATTTT. Amino acid sequence: CASSQTTSGGARDTQYF.

The chain employs TRBV5-1 and TRBJ2-7; 13 nucleotides match TRBD2. Germline loops: CDR1 SGHRS, CDR2 YFSETQ. V gave up 0 bases and J gave up 5 bases; unmatched junction bases: 2. This CDR3 region has 15 residues. The CDR3 DNA reads as TGCGCCAGCAGCTTGGAGGGGACTAGCGGGAACGAGCAGTACTTC. It is translated as CASSLEGTSGNEQYF.

The chain combines TRBV5-4 with TRBJ2-1; D is ambiguous. This CDR3 is 12 amino acids long. The germline gives CDR1 SGHNT, CDR2 YYREEE (reference sequence). The germline V and J ends were trimmed by 3 bases and 10 bases, with 11 bases remaining between them. CDR3 DNA: TGTGCCAGCAGCTCCTCTGTTCAGGAGCAGTTCTTC. Encoded protein: CASSSSVQEQFF. Full variable domain (rest looked up from reference TRBV5-4 and TRBJ2-1): ETGVTQSPTHLIKTRGQQVTLRCSSQSGHNTVSWYQQALGQGPQFIFQYYREEENGRGNFPPRFSGLQFPNYSSELNVNALELDDSALYLCASSSSVQEQFFGPGTRLTVL.

This chain joins TRBV6-5 and TRBJ2-7, with 7 bases matching TRBD1. Germline V CDR1 and CDR2: MNHEY, SVGAGI. The V segment lost 4 bases and the J segment 0 bases; nucleotides outside the gene matches: 3. CDR3 length: 14 amino acids. The CDR3 region has the DNA TGTGCCAGCAGTTCGGACAGGTTCTCCTACGAGCAGTACTTC. The encoded protein is CASSSDRFSYEQYF.

The chain couples TRBV4-1 to TRBJ2-7; 10 positions match TRBD2. The J segment lost 3 bases and the V segment lost 3 bases, leaving 14 bases of the junction unmatched. The germline V gene encodes CDR1 MGHRA and CDR2 YSYEKL. The CDR3 loop spans 18 amino acids. The CDR3 coding sequence is TGCGCCAGCAGCCAGGCCCTTTTACTAGCGGGGATCCTCTACGAGCAGTACTTC. Its protein is CASSQALLLAGILYEQYF.

The chain joins TRBV7-6 to TRBJ1-3, with D possibly being TRBD1 (6 bases). The CDR3 is made up of 15 amino acids. Germline V gives CDR1 SGHVS, CDR2 FNYEAQ. V lost 4 bases, J lost 1 base, and 11 bases lay in between. The CDR3 DNA sequence: TGTGCCAGCAGCTCAGCCACAGGGTCTGGAAACACCATATATTTT. The encoded protein is CASSSATGSGNTIYF.

The V call is TRBV14, the J call TRBJ2-5, with 8 bases matching TRBD1. V lost 4 bases, J lost 1 base, and 8 bases stayed unmatched. The germline gives CDR1 SGHDN, CDR2 FVKESK. The CDR3 loop spans 16 amino acids. The CDR3 here is CASSLAGTGFQETQYF. CDR3 sequence (DNA): TGTGCCAGCAGCCTCGCCGGGACAGGCTTCCAAGAGACCCAGTACTTC.

This clone was seen a handful of times. The chain is built from TRBV5-4 and TRBJ1-2, with a weak D call TRBD1 (6 bases). The germline V gene encodes CDR1 SGHNT and CDR2 YYREEE (reference sequence). The length of the CDR3 is 15 residues. V lost 4 bases to trimming and J lost 7 bases, with 20 bases between them. The CDR3 nucleotides read TGTGCCAGCAGCCCCAGTAGAATACAGGGACGTGGCTACACCTTC. It translates to CASSPSRIQGRGYTF.

The rearrangement links TRBV13 to TRBJ1-4, with TRBD1 matching 7 bases. Germline V gives CDR1 PRHDT, CDR2 FYEKMQ (reference sequence). J was trimmed by 8 bases and V by 6 bases; bases with no gene match: 12. CDR3 length: 15 amino acids. CDR3 protein: CASSRRGLGREKLFF. CDR3 DNA: TGTGCCAGCAGTCGAAGGGGGCTGGGAAGAGAAAAACTGTTTTTT. Full variable domain (missing parts from reference TRBV13 and TRBJ1-4): AAGVIQSPRHLIKEKRETATLKCYPIPRHDTVYWYQQGPGQDPQFLISFYEKMQSDKGSIPDRFSAQQFSDYHSELNMSSLELGDSALYFCASSRRGLGREKLFFGSGTQLSVL.

This clone has a single count. The chain carries TRBV5-4 and TRBJ2-5, with TRBD2 matching over 9 bases. Germline V lookup: CDR1 SGHNT, CDR2 YYREEE (reference sequence). Trimming cost V 2 bases and J 9 bases; bases outside gene matches: 8. The CDR3 is 14 amino acids. As DNA, the CDR3 is TGTGCCAGCAGCTTTTTCGCGGGGGGGGACCCCCAGTACTTC. Translating gives CASSFFAGGDPQYF.

V gene TRBV24-1 combines with J gene TRBJ2-3, with 8 bases aligning to TRBD1. Germline values: CDR1 KGHDR, CDR2 SFDVKD. The CDR3 length is 16 residues. Trimming removed 4 bases from V and 3 bases from J; junction bases left unmatched: 8. In DNA form, the CDR3 reads TGTGCCACCAGTGACAAACGGACAGGGATTACAGATACGCAGTATTTT. It is translated as CATSDKRTGITDTQYF.

The chain has TRBV2 and TRBJ2-7; D is undetermined. This CDR3 spans 15 amino acids. Germline lookup yields CDR1 SNHLY and CDR2 FYNNEI. Deletions cut 5 bases from V and 4 bases from J, with 18 bases between. CDR3 coding DNA: TGTGCCAGCAGTTCACCCCGCGTCGGTAGATACGAGCAGTACTTC. Its translation: CASSSPRVGRYEQYF.

The V gene is TRBV2, the J gene TRBJ1-1; 7 bases agree with TRBD1. CDR3 length equals 14 residues. CDR1 is SNHLY, CDR2 FYNNEI, per germline. V trimming: 4 bases; J trimming: 6 bases; junction bases outside the gene matches: 8. DNA of the CDR3: TGTGCCAGCAGTGGGCGTACAGGGGAGGCTGAAGCTTTCTTT. This gives the protein CASSGRTGEAEAFF.

The chain combines TRBV10-2 with TRBJ1-1, with TRBD1 identical over 7 bases. Germline lookup yields CDR1 WSHSY and CDR2 SAAADI. This CDR3 spans 13 amino acids. With 8 bases clipped from V and 1 base from J, the junction kept 4 bases outside the gene matches. The CDR3 DNA reads as TGCGCCAGCGACAGGGACCCGAACACTGAAGCTTTCTTT. It yields the protein CASDRDPNTEAFF.

The rearrangement joins TRBV6-5 to TRBJ2-7; a weak D match, TRBD2 (5 bases). V was trimmed by 10 bases and J by 0 bases, leaving 16 bases between them. The length of the CDR3 is 14 residues. From germline, CDR1 is MNHEY and CDR2 SVGAGI. DNA of the CDR3: TGTGCCACCTACCTGGGTGGGAGCTCCTACGAGCAGTACTTC. This encodes CATYLGGSSYEQYF.

The genes are TRBV5-1 and TRBJ1-1; 7 nucleotides match TRBD1. This CDR3 comprises 15 residues. Germline CDR1 is SGHRS and CDR2 is YFSETQ. V gave up 5 bases and J gave up 4 bases; unmatched junction bases: 11. CDR3 DNA: TGCGCCAGCAGTTATGCTACAGGGGCCCCCACTGAAGCTTTCTTT. It specifies CASSYATGAPTEAFF.

The V gene is TRBV10-3, the J gene TRBJ2-3, with 10 positions matching TRBD2. V trimming: 5 bases; J trimming: 0 bases; junction bases outside the gene matches: 2. The CDR3 loop spans 15 amino acids. Germline V CDR1 and CDR2: ENHRY, SYGVKD. The CDR3 spells CAISLAGGSTDTQYF. The CDR3 DNA sequence: TGTGCCATCAGTTTAGCGGGGGGAAGCACAGATACGCAGTATTTT.

This clone was observed a handful of times. V and J are TRBV7-9 and TRBJ2-3; D gene uncertain. CDR3 length: 12 residues. Trimming took off 2 bases at V and 4 bases at J, with 4 bases between the two ends. CDR1 and CDR2 (germline): SEHNR, FQNEAQ (reference sequence). In DNA, the CDR3 is TGTGCCAGCAGCTTAATAGCAGATACGCAGTATTTT. Its translation is CASSLIADTQYF.

In this sample, this clone turned up a few times. The rearrangement uses TRBV5-4 and TRBJ1-1; TRBD1 is a possible D gene (5 bases). V was cut by 4 bases and J by 5 bases, with 21 bases left in between. CDR3 length equals 16 residues. Germline assignment: CDR1 SGHNT and CDR2 YYREEE (reference sequence). CDR3 DNA sequence: TGTGCCAGCAGCAATGGTCAGGGCACGCCGTGGACTGAAGCTTTCTTT. Protein product: CASSNGQGTPWTEAFF.

This rearrangement joins TRBV5-8 to TRBJ2-3, with D tentatively TRBD1 (5 bases). Between the trimmed V and J ends, which lost 3 bases and 0 bases, there was a span of 11 bases. Germline V gene sequence: CDR1 SGHTS, CDR2 YDEGEE. The CDR3 runs to 15 residues. The CDR3 DNA sequence: TGTGCCAGCAGCTCAGCTCGGACAAGCACAGATACGCAGTATTTT. This encodes CASSSARTSTDTQYF.

This clone was counted a few times. This chain uses TRBV7-3 with TRBJ1-1, with D possibly TRBD1 on 5 matching bases. The CDR3 runs 15 residues. Germline CDR1 reads SGHTA; CDR2 reads FQGTGA. V was cut by 1 base and J by 1 base, with 10 bases left in between. The CDR3 DNA follows: TGTGCCAGCAGCTTAAAGTCAGGGTCGAACACTGAAGCTTTCTTT. Translation gives CASSLKSGSNTEAFF.

The chain has TRBV6-4 and TRBJ2-5; D is perhaps TRBD1 (5 bases). In germline, CDR1 is MRHNA, CDR2 SNTAGT. CDR3 size: 20 residues. With 0 bases removed from V and 4 bases from J, the gap between germline ends came to 27 bases. CDR3 loop: CASSDSPPSPHRRPGETQYF. CDR3 DNA: TGTGCCAGCAGTGACTCTCCCCCATCCCCTCACAGGAGACCCGGAGAGACCCAGTACTTC.

This clone was seen only once. The chain recombines TRBV14 with TRBJ2-7; the D gene is possibly TRBD2 (6 bases). Trimming shortened V by 1 base and J by 0 bases, and 10 bases separated the two germline ends. Germline CDR1 reads SGHDN; CDR2 reads FVKESK. The CDR3 is made up of 15 amino acids. This CDR3 is CASSQVVADSYEQYF. The CDR3 nucleotides are TGTGCCAGCAGCCAAGTAGTAGCGGACTCCTACGAGCAGTACTTC. Using reference TRBV14 and TRBJ2-7 for the parts outside the CDR3, the full variable domain is EAGVTQFPSHSVIEKGQTVTLRCDPISGHDNLYWYRRVMGKEIKFLLHFVKESKQDESGMPNNRFLAERTGGTYSTLKVQPAELEDSGVYFCASSQVVADSYEQYFGPGTRLTVT.

The count of this clone is one. This rearrangement joins TRBV19 to TRBJ1-2; TRBD1 is a possible D gene (5 bases). This CDR3 has 15 residues. Germline V gene sequence: CDR1 LNHDA, CDR2 SQIVND (reference sequence). V was cut by 6 bases and J by 4 bases, with 18 bases left in between. DNA of the CDR3: TGTGCCAGTAGCCTGACCAGAGCGGGGGGCTATGGCTACACCTTC. Protein sequence: CASSLTRAGGYGYTF.